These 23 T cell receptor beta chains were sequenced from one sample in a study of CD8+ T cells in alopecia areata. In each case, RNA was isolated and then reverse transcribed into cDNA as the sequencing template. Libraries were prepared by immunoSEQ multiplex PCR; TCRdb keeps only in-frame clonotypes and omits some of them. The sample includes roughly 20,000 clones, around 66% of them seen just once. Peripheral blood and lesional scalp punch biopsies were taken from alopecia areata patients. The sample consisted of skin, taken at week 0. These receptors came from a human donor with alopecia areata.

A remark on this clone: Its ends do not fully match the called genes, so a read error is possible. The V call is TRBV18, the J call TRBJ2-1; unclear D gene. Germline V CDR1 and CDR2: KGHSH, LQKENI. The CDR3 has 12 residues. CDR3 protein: CASSPSNNEQFF. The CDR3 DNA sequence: TGTGCCAGCTCACCCTCCAACAATGAGCAGTTCTTC.

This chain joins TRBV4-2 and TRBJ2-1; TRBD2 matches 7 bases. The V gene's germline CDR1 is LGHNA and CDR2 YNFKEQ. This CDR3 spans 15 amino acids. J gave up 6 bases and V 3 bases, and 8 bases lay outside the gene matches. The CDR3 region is CASSHVLASGNEQFF. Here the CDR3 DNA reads TGTGCCAGCAGCCACGTACTAGCGTCCGGCAATGAGCAGTTCTTC.

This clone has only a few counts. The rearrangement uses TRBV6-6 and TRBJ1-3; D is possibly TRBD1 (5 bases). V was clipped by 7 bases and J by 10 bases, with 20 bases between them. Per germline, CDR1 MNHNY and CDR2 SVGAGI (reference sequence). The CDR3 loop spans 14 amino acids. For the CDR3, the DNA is TGTGCCAGCACTAAGCGAATCGGGGGTTTGACCATATATTTT. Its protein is CASTKRIGGLTIYF.

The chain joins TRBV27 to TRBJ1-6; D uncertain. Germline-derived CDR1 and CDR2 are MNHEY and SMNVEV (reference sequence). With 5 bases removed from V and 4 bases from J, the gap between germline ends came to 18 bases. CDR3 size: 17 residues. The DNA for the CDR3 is TGTGCCAGCAGTAAATCGGAAGCAGTCCTATATAATTCACCCCTCCACTTT. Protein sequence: CASSKSEAVLYNSPLHF.

CDR3 protein: CASSQDGGTVVETQYF. The CDR3 bases are TGTGCCAGCAGCCAAGATGGAGGGACAGTGGTGGAGACCCAGTACTTC. V and J are TRBV4-2 and TRBJ2-5, with TRBD1 as a possible D gene (7 bases). V lost 0 bases and J lost 5, with 16 bases in between. Per germline, CDR1 LGHNA and CDR2 YNFKEQ. This CDR3 region has 16 residues.

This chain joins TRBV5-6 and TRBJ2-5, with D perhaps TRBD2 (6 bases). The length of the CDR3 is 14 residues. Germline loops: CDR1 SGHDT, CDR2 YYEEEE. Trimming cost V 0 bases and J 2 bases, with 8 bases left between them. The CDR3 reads CASSLGGRQETQYF. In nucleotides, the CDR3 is TGTGCCAGCAGCTTGGGAGGGAGGCAAGAGACCCAGTACTTC.

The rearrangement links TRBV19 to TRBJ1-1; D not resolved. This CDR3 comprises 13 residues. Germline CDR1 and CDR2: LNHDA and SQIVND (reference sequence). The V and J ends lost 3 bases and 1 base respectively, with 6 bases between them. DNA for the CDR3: TGTGCCAGTAGTATCAGACCGAACACTGAAGCTTTCTTT. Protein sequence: CASSIRPNTEAFF.

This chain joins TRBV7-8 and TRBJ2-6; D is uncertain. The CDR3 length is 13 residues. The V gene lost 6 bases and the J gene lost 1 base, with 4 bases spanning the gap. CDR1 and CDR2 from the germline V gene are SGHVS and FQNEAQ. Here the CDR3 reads CASSSSGANVLTF. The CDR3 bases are TGTGCCAGCAGTTCTTCTGGGGCCAACGTCCTGACTTTC.

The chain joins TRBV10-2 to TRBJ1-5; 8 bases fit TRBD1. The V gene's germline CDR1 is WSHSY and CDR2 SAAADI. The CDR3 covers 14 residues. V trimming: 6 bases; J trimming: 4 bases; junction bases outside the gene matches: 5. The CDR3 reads CASSVDRGNQPQHF. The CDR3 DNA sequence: TGCGCCAGCAGCGTCGACAGGGGTAATCAGCCCCAGCATTTT.

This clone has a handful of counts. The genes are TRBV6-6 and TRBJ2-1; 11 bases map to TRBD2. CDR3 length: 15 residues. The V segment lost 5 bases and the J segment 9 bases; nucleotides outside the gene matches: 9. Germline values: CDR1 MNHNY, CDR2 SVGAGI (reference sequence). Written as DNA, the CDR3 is TGTGCCAGCAGTCCTAGCGGGGGGACCTTTTCTGAGCAGTTCTTC. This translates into CASSPSGGTFSEQFF.

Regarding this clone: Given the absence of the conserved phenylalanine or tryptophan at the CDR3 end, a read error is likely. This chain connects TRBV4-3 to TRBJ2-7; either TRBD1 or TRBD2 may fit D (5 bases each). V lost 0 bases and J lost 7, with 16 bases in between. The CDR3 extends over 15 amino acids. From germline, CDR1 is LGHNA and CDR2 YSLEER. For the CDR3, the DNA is TGCGCCAGCAGCCAAGAGAGGGACCAGACGCGGGAGCAGTACCTC. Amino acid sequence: CASSQERDQTREQYL.

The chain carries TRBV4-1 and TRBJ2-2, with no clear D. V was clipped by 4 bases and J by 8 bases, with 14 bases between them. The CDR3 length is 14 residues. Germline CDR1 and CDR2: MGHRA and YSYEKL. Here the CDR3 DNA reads TGCGCCAGCAGCCTACGTGGTCAGACTGGGGAGCTGTTTTTT. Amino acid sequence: CASSLRGQTGELFF.

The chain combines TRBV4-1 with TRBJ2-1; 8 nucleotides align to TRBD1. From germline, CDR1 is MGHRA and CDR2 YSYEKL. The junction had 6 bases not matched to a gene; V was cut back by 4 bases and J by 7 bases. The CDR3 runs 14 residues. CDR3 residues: CASSPGQAINEQFF. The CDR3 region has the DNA TGCGCCAGCAGCCCGGGACAGGCGATTAATGAGCAGTTCTTC.

The CDR3 loop reads CASSYTGTANLEVAFF. CDR3 nucleotides: TGTGCCAGCAGCTACACCGGGACAGCAAACTTAGAGGTTGCTTTCTTT. This chain links TRBV5-8 with TRBJ1-1; TRBD1 matches at 7 bases. Losses at the gene ends were 3 bases for V and 11 bases for J; bases not matched to a gene: 19. The CDR3 runs 16 residues. Germline CDR1 is SGHTS and CDR2 is YDEGEE.

CDR3 residues: CASSYWGSNQPQHF. Written as DNA, the CDR3 is TGTGCCAGCAGTTACTGGGGGAGCAATCAGCCCCAGCATTTT. This chain uses TRBV6-6 with TRBJ1-5; D might be TRBD1 (5 bases). This CDR3 is 14 amino acids long. Germline CDR1 reads MNHNY; CDR2 reads SVGAGI (reference sequence). V was cut by 1 base and J by 1 base, with 5 bases left in between.

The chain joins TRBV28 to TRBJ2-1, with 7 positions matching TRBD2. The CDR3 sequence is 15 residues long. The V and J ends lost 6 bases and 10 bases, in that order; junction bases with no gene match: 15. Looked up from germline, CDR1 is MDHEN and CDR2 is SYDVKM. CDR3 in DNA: TGTGCCAGCAGCCCCCCCGGGGGGATGGGAAGGGAGCAGTTCTTC. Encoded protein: CASSPPGGMGREQFF.

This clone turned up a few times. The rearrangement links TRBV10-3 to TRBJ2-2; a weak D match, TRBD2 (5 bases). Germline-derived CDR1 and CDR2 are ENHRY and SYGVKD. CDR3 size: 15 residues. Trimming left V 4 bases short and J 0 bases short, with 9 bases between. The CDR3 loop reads CAISGEGTNTGELFF. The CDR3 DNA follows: TGTGCCATCAGTGGTGAGGGAACGAACACCGGGGAGCTGTTTTTT.

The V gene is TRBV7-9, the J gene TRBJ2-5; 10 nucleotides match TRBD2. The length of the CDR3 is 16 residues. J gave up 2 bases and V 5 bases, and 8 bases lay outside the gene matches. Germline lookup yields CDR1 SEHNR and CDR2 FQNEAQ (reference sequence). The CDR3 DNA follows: TGTGCCAGCAGCCCAGAACTAGCGGGGATTCAAGAGACCCAGTACTTC. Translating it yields CASSPELAGIQETQYF.

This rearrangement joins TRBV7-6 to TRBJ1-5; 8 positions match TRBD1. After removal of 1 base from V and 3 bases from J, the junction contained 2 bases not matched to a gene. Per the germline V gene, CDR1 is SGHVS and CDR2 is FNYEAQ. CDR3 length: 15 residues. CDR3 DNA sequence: TGTGCCAGCAGCTTAGGACAGGGGCCCAATCAGCCCCAGCATTTT. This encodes CASSLGQGPNQPQHF. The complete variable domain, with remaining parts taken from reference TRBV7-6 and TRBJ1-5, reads GAGVSQSPRYKVTKRGQDVALRCDPISGHVSLYWYRQALGQGPEFLTYFNYEAQQDKSGLPNDRFSAERPEGSISTLTIQRTEQRDSAMYRCASSLGQGPNQPQHFGDGTRLSIL.

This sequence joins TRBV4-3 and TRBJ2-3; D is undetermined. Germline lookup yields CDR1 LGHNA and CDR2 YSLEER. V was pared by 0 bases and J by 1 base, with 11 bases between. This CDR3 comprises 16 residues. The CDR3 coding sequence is TGCGCCAGCAGCCAAGACAACCGGCTGGGCACAGATACGCAGTATTTT. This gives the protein CASSQDNRLGTDTQYF.

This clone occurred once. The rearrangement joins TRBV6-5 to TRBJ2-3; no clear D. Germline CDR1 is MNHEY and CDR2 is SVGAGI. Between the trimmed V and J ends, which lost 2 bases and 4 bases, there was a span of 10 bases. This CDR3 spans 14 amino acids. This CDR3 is CASSYGPISDTQYF. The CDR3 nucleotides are TGTGCCAGCAGTTACGGCCCGATATCAGATACGCAGTATTTT.

Written as DNA, the CDR3 is TGTGCCAGCAGCGAGAGTAAGGGGAACACTGAAGCTTTCTTT. Translating it yields CASSESKGNTEAFF. V is TRBV7-9 and J is TRBJ1-1; D unresolved. The CDR3 contains 14 residues. Germline V gives CDR1 SEHNR, CDR2 FQNEAQ (reference sequence). The V end was cut by 5 bases, the J end by 1 base, with 11 bases between.

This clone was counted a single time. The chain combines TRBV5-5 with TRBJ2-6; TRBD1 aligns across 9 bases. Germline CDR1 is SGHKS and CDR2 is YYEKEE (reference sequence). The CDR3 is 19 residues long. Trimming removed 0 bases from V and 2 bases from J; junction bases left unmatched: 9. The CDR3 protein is CASSLDRDRAVAGANVLTF. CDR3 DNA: TGTGCCAGCAGCTTGGACCGGGACAGGGCTGTGGCTGGGGCCAACGTCCTGACTTTC. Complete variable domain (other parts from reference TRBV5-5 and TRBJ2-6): DAGVTQSPTHLIKTRGQQVTLRCSPISGHKSVSWYQQVLGQGPQFIFQYYEKEERGRGNFPDRFSARQFPNYSSELNVNALLLGDSALYLCASSLDRDRAVAGANVLTFGAGSRLTVL.